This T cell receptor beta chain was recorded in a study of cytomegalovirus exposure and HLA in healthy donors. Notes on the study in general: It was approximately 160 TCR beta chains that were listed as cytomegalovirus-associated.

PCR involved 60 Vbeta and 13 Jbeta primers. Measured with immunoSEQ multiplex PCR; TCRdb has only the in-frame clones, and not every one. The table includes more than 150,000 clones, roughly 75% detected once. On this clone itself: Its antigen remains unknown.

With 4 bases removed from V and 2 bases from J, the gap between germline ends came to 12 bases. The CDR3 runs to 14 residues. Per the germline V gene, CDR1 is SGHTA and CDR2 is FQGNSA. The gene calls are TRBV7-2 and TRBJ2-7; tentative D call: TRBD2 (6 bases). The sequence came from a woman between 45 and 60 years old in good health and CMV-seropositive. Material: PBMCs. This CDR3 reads CASSSSGTPYEQYF. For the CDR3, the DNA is TGTGCCAGCAGCTCGTCCGGGACTCCCTACGAGCAGTACTTC.